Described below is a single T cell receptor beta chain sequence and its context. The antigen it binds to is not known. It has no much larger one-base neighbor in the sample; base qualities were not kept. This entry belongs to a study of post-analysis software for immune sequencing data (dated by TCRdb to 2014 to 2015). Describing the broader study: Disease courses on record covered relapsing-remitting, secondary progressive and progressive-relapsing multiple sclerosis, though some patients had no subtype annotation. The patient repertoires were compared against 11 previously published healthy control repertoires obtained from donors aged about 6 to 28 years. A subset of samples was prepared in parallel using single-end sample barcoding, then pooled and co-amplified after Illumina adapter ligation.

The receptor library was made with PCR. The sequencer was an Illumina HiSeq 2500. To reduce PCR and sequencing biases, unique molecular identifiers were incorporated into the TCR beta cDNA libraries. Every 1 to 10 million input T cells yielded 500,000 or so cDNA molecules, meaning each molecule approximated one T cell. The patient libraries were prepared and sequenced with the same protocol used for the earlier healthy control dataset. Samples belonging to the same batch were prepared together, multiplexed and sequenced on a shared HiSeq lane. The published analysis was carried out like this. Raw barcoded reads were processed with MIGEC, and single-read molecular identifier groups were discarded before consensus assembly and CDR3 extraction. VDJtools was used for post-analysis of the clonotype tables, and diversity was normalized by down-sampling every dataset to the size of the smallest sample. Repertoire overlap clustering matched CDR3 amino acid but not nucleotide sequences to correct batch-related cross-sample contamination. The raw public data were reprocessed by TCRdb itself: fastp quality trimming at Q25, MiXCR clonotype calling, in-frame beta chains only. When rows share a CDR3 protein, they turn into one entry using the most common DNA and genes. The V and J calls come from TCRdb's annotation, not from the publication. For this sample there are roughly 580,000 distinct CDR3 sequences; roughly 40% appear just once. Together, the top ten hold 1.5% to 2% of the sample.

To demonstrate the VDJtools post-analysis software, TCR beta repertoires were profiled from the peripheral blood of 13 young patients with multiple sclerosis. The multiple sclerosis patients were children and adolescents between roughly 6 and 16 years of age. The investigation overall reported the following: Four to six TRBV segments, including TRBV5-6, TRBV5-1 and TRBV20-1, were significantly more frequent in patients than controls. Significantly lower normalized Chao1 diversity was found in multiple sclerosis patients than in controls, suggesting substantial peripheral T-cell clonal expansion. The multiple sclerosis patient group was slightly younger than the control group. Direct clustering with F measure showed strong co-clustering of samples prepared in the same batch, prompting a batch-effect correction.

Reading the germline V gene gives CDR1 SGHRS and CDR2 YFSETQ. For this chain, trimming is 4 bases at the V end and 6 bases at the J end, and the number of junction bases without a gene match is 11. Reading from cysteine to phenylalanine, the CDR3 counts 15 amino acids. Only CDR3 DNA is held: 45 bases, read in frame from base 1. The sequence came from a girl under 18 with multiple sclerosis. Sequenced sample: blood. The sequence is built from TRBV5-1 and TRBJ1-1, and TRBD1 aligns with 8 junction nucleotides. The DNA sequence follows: TGCGCCAGCAGCGCTGACGGCGCAGGGGGCGCTGAAGCTTTCTTT. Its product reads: CASSADGAGGAEAFF.